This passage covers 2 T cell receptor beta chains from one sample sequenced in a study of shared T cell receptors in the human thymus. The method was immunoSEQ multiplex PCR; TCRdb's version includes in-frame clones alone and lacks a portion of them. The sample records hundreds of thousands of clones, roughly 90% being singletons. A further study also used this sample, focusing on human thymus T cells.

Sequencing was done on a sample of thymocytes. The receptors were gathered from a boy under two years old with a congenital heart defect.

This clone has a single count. In nucleotides, the CDR3 is TGTGCCACCCCCGGGGGGTCCCCGAACACCGGGGAGCTGTTTTTT. It is translated as CATPGGSPNTGELFF. The rearrangement uses TRBV19 and TRBJ2-2; TRBD2 matches at 7 bases. The germline gives CDR1 LNHDA, CDR2 SQIVND (reference sequence). This CDR3 spans 15 amino acids. V shed 10 bases and J 0 bases; nucleotides not matched to a gene: 8.

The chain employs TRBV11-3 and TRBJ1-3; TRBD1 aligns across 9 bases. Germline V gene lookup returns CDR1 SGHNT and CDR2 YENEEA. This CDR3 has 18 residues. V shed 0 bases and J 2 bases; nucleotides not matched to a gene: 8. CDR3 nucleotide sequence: TGTGCCAGCAGCTTAGATCACCCACAGGGGGCAACTGGAAACACCATATATTTT. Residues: CASSLDHPQGATGNTIYF.